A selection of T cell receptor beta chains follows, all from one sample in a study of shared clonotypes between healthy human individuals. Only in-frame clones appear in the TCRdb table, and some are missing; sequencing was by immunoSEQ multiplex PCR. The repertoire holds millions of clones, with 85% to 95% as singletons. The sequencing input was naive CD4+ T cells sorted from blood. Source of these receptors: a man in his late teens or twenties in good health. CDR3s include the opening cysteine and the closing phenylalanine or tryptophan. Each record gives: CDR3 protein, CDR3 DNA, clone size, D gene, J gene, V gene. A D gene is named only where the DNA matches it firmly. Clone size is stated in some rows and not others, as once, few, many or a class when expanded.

cdr3_aa: CASSLEGYPYEQYF
cdr3_nt: TGCGCCAGCAGCTTGGAGGGGTACCCCTACGAGCAGTACTTC
clone_size: once
d_call: NA
j_call: TRBJ2-7
v_call: TRBV5-1

cdr3_aa: CASSLLLQQETQYF
cdr3_nt: TGTGCCAGCAGCTTGCTCTTGCAACAAGAGACCCAGTACTTC
clone_size: once
d_call: NA
j_call: TRBJ2-5
v_call: TRBV5-4

cdr3_aa: CASSLSGDEQFF
cdr3_nt: TGCGCCAGCAGCTTGAGTGGGGATGAGCAGTTCTTC
clone_size: NA
d_call: NA
j_call: TRBJ2-1
v_call: TRBV5-1

cdr3_aa: CASSQRPHRDQPPQHF
cdr3_nt: TGCGCCAGCAGTCAGAGACCCCACAGGGATCAGCCTCCCCAGCATTTT
clone_size: NA
d_call: NA
j_call: TRBJ1-5
v_call: TRBV23-1

cdr3_aa: CAWSGSAGGGEKLFF
cdr3_nt: TGTGCCTGGAGTGGTTCGGCAGGGGGTGGAGAAAAACTGTTTTTT
clone_size: NA
d_call: TRBD1
j_call: TRBJ1-4
v_call: TRBV30

cdr3_aa: CASSRLAGGANTGELFF
cdr3_nt: TGTGCCAGTAGTAGATTAGCGGGAGGAGCGAACACCGGGGAGCTGTTTTTT
clone_size: once
d_call: TRBD2
j_call: TRBJ2-2
v_call: TRBV19

cdr3_aa: CASPVSGRVHEQYF
cdr3_nt: TGTGCCTCCCCGGTTTCGGGGCGGGTCCACGAGCAGTACTTC
clone_size: NA
d_call: NA
j_call: TRBJ2-7
v_call: TRBV30

cdr3_aa: CASNQGGAIYEQFF
cdr3_nt: TGTGCCAGCAACCAAGGGGGCGCGATATATGAGCAGTTCTTC
clone_size: once
d_call: TRBD1
j_call: TRBJ2-1
v_call: TRBV6-5

cdr3_aa: CASSVASGGGQETQYF
cdr3_nt: TGTGCCAGCAGCGTAGCTAGCGGGGGAGGTCAAGAGACCCAGTACTTC
clone_size: NA
d_call: TRBD2
j_call: TRBJ2-5
v_call: TRBV9

cdr3_aa: CASSQDHGSGSSPLHF
cdr3_nt: TGCGCCAGCAGCCAAGATCATGGGAGCGGGAGTTCACCCCTCCACTTT
clone_size: NA
d_call: NA
j_call: TRBJ1-6
v_call: TRBV4-3

cdr3_aa: CASSQDSGFGVDTEAFF
cdr3_nt: TGCGCCAGCAGCCAAGATTCGGGATTCGGGGTTGACACTGAAGCTTTCTTT
clone_size: NA
d_call: NA
j_call: TRBJ1-1
v_call: TRBV4-1

cdr3_aa: CSVEGQPTDNYGYTF
cdr3_nt: TGCAGCGTTGAGGGACAGCCAACAGATAACTATGGCTACACCTTC
clone_size: NA
d_call: TRBD1
j_call: TRBJ1-2
v_call: TRBV29-1

cdr3_aa: CASSGSREYSYEQYF
cdr3_nt: TGCGCCAGCAGCGGGAGTAGGGAATACTCCTACGAGCAGTACTTC
clone_size: NA
d_call: NA
j_call: TRBJ2-7
v_call: TRBV4-3

cdr3_aa: CASSPERDEQYF
cdr3_nt: TGTGCCAGCTCACCAGAGAGGGACGAGCAGTACTTC
clone_size: NA
d_call: NA
j_call: TRBJ2-7
v_call: TRBV18

cdr3_aa: CAISESAGGPNNSPLHF
cdr3_nt: TGTGCCATCAGTGAGTCAGCAGGGGGCCCCAATAATTCACCCCTCCACTTT
clone_size: NA
d_call: TRBD1
j_call: TRBJ1-6
v_call: TRBV10-3

cdr3_aa: CASSLRGTGNQPQHF
cdr3_nt: TGTGCCAGCAGCTTAAGAGGGACCGGCAATCAGCCCCAGCATTTT
clone_size: NA
d_call: NA
j_call: TRBJ1-5
v_call: TRBV7-2

cdr3_aa: CASSPLGGQGYTF
cdr3_nt: TGTGCCAGCTCACCTCTGGGGGGGCAGGGCTACACCTTC
clone_size: NA
d_call: NA
j_call: TRBJ1-2
v_call: TRBV18

cdr3_aa: CASSLGDRLGATDTQYF
cdr3_nt: TGTGCCAGCAGCTTGGGGGACAGGTTAGGGGCAACAGATACGCAGTATTTT
clone_size: once
d_call: TRBD1
j_call: TRBJ2-3
v_call: TRBV5-6

cdr3_aa: CASTLMGPQPQHF
cdr3_nt: TGTGCCAGCACCCTTATGGGACCTCAGCCCCAGCATTTT
clone_size: few
d_call: NA
j_call: TRBJ1-5
v_call: TRBV7-9

cdr3_aa: CASSVAGFANTGELFF
cdr3_nt: TGTGCCAGCAGCGTAGCTGGGTTCGCGAACACCGGGGAGCTGTTTTTT
clone_size: NA
d_call: NA
j_call: TRBJ2-2
v_call: TRBV9

cdr3_aa: CASSDNRRRSYEQYF
cdr3_nt: TGCGCCAGCAGCGATAACAGGCGGCGGAGTTACGAGCAGTACTTC
clone_size: NA
d_call: NA
j_call: TRBJ2-7
v_call: TRBV5-1

cdr3_aa: CASNPRRGPLHF
cdr3_nt: TGTGCCTCCAATCCCCGGAGAGGACCCCTCCACTTT
clone_size: NA
d_call: NA
j_call: TRBJ1-6
v_call: TRBV19

cdr3_aa: CASSLAPRSSDTDTQYF
cdr3_nt: TGTGCCAGCAGCTTAGCGCCTCGGTCCAGCGACACAGATACGCAGTATTTT
clone_size: once
d_call: NA
j_call: TRBJ2-3
v_call: TRBV7-8

cdr3_aa: CASSWKDPPYGYTF
cdr3_nt: TGTGCCAGCAGCTGGAAAGACCCACCCTATGGCTACACCTTC
clone_size: NA
d_call: NA
j_call: TRBJ1-2
v_call: TRBV5-4

cdr3_aa: CASRPQGKSTEAFF
cdr3_nt: TGTGCCAGCAGACCACAGGGGAAGAGCACTGAAGCTTTCTTT
clone_size: NA
d_call: TRBD1
j_call: TRBJ1-1
v_call: TRBV28

cdr3_aa: CASSTPGPPNYEQYF
cdr3_nt: TGCGCCAGCAGCACCCCGGGACCTCCTAATTACGAGCAGTACTTC
clone_size: NA
d_call: NA
j_call: TRBJ2-7
v_call: TRBV5-1

cdr3_aa: CASSFRLAGGTDTQYF
cdr3_nt: TGTGCCAGCAGCTTTAGACTAGCGGGGGGGACAGATACGCAGTATTTT
clone_size: NA
d_call: TRBD2
j_call: TRBJ2-3
v_call: TRBV11-2

cdr3_aa: CASSLRAEYEQYF
cdr3_nt: TGCGCCAGCAGCTTGAGGGCAGAATACGAGCAGTACTTC
clone_size: NA
d_call: NA
j_call: TRBJ2-7
v_call: TRBV5-1